This T cell receptor beta chain comes out of a study of blood T cell repertoires in COVID-19. Trimming took off 5 bases at V and 2 bases at J, with 15 bases between the two ends. Germline V lookup: CDR1 LGHNA, CDR2 YSLEER. This CDR3 has 15 residues. Authors' analysis steps: Amplification of reference gene primers was used by the study to estimate nucleated cell counts. Measured with immunoSEQ multiplex PCR; TCRdb has only the in-frame clones, and not every one. V, J and clone size are taken as reported in that table, and D and trimming were inferred from the DNA itself. The sample has about 270,000 clones; around 90% are singletons.

The sequence was collected from a woman in her 30s who had recovered from COVID-19. The gene calls are TRBV4-3 and TRBJ2-5; D may be TRBD2 (5 bases). Input material: PBMCs or T cells enriched from blood (not recorded which). The CDR3 sequence: CASSVLLGGQETQYF. In DNA, the CDR3 is TGCGCCAGCAGCGTCTTGTTAGGAGGTCAAGAGACCCAGTACTTC.